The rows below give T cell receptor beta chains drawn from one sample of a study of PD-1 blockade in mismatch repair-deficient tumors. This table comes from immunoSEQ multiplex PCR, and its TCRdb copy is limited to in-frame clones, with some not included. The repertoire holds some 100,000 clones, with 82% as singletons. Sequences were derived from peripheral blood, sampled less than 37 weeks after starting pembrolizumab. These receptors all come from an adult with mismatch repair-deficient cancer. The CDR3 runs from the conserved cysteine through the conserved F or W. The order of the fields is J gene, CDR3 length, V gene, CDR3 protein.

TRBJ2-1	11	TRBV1	CTSMGHNEQFF
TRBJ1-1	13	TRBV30	CAWSVSGDTEAFF
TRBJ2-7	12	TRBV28	CASSSTLYEQYF
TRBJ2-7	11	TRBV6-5	CASSSTYEQYF
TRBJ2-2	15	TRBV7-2	CASSKSGSDTGELFF
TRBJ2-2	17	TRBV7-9	CASSKGVAGANTGELFF
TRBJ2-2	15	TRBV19	CASSDISRGTGELFF
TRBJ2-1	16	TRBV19	CASSIVFELSYNEQFF
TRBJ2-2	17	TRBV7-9	CASSLGPPVANTGELFF
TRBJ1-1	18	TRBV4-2	CASSSRPGDSLMNTEAFF
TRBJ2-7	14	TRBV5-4	CASSPGTGGYEQYF
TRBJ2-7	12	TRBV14	CASSLSRDEQYF
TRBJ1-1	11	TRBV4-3	CASSQFGEAFF
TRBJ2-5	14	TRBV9	CASSVGVYEETQYF
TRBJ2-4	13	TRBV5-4	CASTRGDGQIQYF
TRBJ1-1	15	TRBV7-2	CASSLDGQKNTEAFF
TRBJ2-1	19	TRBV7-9	CASSLGFLAGLSSYNEQFF
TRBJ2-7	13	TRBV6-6	CASLASATYEQYF
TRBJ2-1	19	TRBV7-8	CASSFGQGPRLATPREQFF
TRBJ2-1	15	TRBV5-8	CASSLGLASYNEQFF
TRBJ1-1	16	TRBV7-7	CASSPLQGNGNTEAFF
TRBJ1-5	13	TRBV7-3	CASSPGPFQPQHF
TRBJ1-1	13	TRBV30	CAWSAARNTEAFF
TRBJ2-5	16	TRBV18	CASSARTSGIQETQYF
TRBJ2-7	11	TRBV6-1	CASGTQYEQYF
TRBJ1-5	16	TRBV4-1	CASSQVWDLGNQPQHF
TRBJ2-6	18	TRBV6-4	CASSETGTVLSGANVLTF
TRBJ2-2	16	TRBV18	CASSLGQFLNTGELFF
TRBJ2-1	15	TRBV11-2	CASSLNGGRVDEQFF
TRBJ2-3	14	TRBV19	CASKTSGRSDTQYF
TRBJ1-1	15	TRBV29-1	CSVERTGEGNTEAFF
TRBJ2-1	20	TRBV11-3	CASSFPVARGRGYPLDEQFF
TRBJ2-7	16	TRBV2	CASSEVRLAVYGEQYF
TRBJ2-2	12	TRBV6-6	CASNAGAGELFF
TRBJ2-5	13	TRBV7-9	CASSLEVGETQYF
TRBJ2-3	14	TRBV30	CAWRRLAGTDTQYF
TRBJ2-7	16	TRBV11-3	CASSPSGAGASYEQYF
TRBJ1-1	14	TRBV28	CASTSTGMDTEAFF
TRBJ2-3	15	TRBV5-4	CASSSSGRGPDTQYF
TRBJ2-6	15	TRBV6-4	CASRYQGSGANVLTF
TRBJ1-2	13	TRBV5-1	CASSLEGSYGYTF
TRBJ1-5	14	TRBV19	CASSIPTVNQPQHF
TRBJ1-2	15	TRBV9	CASSLQTDPSYGYTF
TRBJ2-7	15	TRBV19	CASSIGGQGLYEQYF
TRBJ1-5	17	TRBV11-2	CASSLAGRVDGNQPQHF
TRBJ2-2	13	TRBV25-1	CASKRGPGGELFF